This T cell receptor (beta chain) is drawn from a study of cytomegalovirus exposure and HLA in healthy donors (dated by TCRdb to about 2017). Notes on the research overall: An earlier analysis of about 560 of the donors reported approximately 280 Gb of sequence data and around 100 million unique TCR beta sequences obtained from approximately 180 million T cells. Typing coverage varied by locus: about 620-630 donors for A, B, C, DRB1 and DQB1; some 520 for DQA1; over 600 for DPA1; fewer than 480 for DPB1. An earlier analysis of 587 of the donors used high-throughput TCR beta sequencing to judge whether each TCR beta V gene segment behaved as functional or pseudogenic. HLA typing included class I and class II loci at four-digit resolution. The study was designed to test whether signatures of past pathogen exposure could be identified by cataloging public T cell receptors. About five DR-DQ haplotypes were handled as single units for association and clustering because linkage in the cohort was strong. A later analysis re-examined previously published TCR beta repertoires from about 670 donors and added high-resolution HLA genotyping to investigate patterns of TCR occurrence. To predict cytomegalovirus infection status, the study combined high-throughput TCR immunosequencing, statistical association of individual TCRs with disease status, and machine learning. An early release covering about 600 HLA-typed donors comprised approximately 300 gigabases of sequencing data and tens of millions of unique TCR sequences. On average, around 240,000 unique TCR beta nucleotide sequences were sequenced per donor among a few hundred genotyped donors of the cohort, with approximately 18% of those sequences being non-productive. A later genetic analysis took genome-wide SNP genotypes for about 65% of the 666 donors and used that subset as a discovery cohort. Rather than using new phenotypic data, the later analysis identified candidate immune exposures from TCR beta sequences and from how often those sequences occurred across donors. Alongside the repertoire data, information on donor age, sex, ethnicity and CMV serostatus was compiled. Of the 350 to 400 genotyped donors, approximately 83% fell in the genetic ancestry cluster associated with self-reported Caucasian donors. Along with the approximately 700-subject first cohort, a separate validation cohort of 120 different subjects was used. The study profiled the T cell repertoires of under 850 subjects by immunosequencing and related them to cytomegalovirus serostatus. All discovery cohort repertoires had been generated using a single sequencing platform.

In total, 630 or so healthy bone marrow donors made up the cohort. At the time of sampling, every cohort member was nominally healthy, though immune exposures that went unrecorded were likely present. The donor tested CMV seronegative and was one of the 352 seronegative cohort members. A peripheral blood sample was collected from each donor, and TCR beta sequencing was performed on peripheral blood mononuclear cells. Genomic DNA was extracted from the blood cell samples with the Qiagen DNeasy Blood Extraction Kit. Overall results and qualifications from the work: A cluster of highly shared sequence variants was judged likely to be a technical artifact of the sequencing pipeline. In a later analysis, several top co-occurrence clusters were reported to appear linked to parvovirus B19, influenza, CMV and Epstein-Barr virus. Over 15 rarely observed V segments, including chromosome 9 orphons, were excluded from the earlier analysis of about 610 of the donors because counts were too low. A few of the identified cytomegalovirus-associated TCR beta chains were confirmed in vitro to be specific for cytomegalovirus antigens. Cytomegalovirus status was reported to be diagnosed by the classifier with high specificity and sensitivity in both the original and validation cohorts. In the study, 150 to 200 TCR beta chains were listed as associated with cytomegalovirus. Because HLA typing was missing for some donors at each locus, association tests included only the typed subset. According to a later analysis, TCR association rates differed among HLA loci, with DRB1 alleles showing the most associated TCRs and HLA-C alleles showing the fewest. A later genetic analysis reported fewer N-insertions in productive TCRs among donors in an Asian-associated ancestry cluster than the approximately 670-donor mean. Linkage disequilibrium might explain the correlated functional status among segregating V segments, but an unknown experimental factor could not be ruled out. The authors suggested that the approach could potentially be extended to other disease states and immunological phenotypes. A later genetic analysis associated a missense DCLRE1C variant with V-gene and J-gene trimming of TCR beta chains, and an independent cohort replicated the association. Roughly uniform sequencing depth across donors was assumed in presence/absence analyses, although this assumption may not hold. This cohort had only TCR beta chains sequenced, and the lack of alpha or paired-chain data limited which features could be detected. A further reported finding was that TCR beta sequences accurately predicted the HLA-A and HLA-B alleles for most subjects in the first cohort. At a false discovery rate of 0.05, a later analysis linked 15,000 to 20,000 TCR beta sequences to specific HLA alleles. Broadly in line with IMGT annotations, most TCR beta V segments showed up in productive rearrangements about 87% or about 30% of the time in an earlier analysis of around 600 of the donors. Strong co-occurrence of HLA alleles, especially DR and DQ, made assigning TCR associations to individual alleles difficult. While some public TCRs were present in many individuals, most TCR sequences turned up only very rarely across donors. In a later analysis, most CMV-associated TCR beta chains were found to appear HLA-restricted, with HLA associations seemingly driven largely by CMV exposure. Some IMGT-functional V segments, including TRBV6-2 and TRBV6-3, could not be told apart with the 87-base-pair reads, so those segments were excluded. CMV serostatus was the only immune exposure information available for the cohort. In a later analysis, HLA-associated TCR beta chains were found to be more clonally expanded and to have lower generation probabilities than equally common non-associated chains.

The CDR3 measures 19 amino acids from cysteine to phenylalanine. Only CDR3 DNA remains: 57 bases, in frame from the first base. In the germline V gene (reference sequence), CDR1 corresponds to SEHNR and CDR2 to FQNEAQ. Libraries were constructed by the immunoSEQ multiplex PCR assay. A mixture of 60 forward primers for TCR Vbeta segments and 13 reverse primers for TCR Jbeta segments was used in the multiplex PCR. The CDR3 region of rearranged TCR beta genes was amplified from genomic DNA by a multiplex PCR assay. Amplified TCR beta libraries were sequenced as 87-base-pair reads on the Illumina HiSeq System. The published analysis was carried out like this. A later analysis tallied around 80 million unique TCR beta chains across the 666 repertoires, and about 10 million of those chains were shared by two or more donors. Raw reads were error-corrected and collapsed into unique sequences by a nearest-neighbor algorithm in which closely related sequences were merged to remove PCR and sequencing errors. To assign V, D and J gene segments, CDR3 sequences were aligned to IMGT reference sequences. For a sequence to be retained, at least a six-nucleotide match to both a V gene segment and a J gene segment was required. A rearrangement was called productive if the CDR3 had no stop codons and remained in frame with V and J, and every other rearrangement was called non-productive. CDR3 was defined by IMGT convention, running from the second conserved V-encoded cysteine to the conserved J-encoded phenylalanine. The earlier analysis of roughly 590 of the donors excluded sequences that lacked an unambiguous match to a single V gene segment. In an earlier analysis of several hundred of the donors, a V segment was called functional when productive rearrangements were above 56.7%, and segregating when the standard deviation between donors exceeded 5%. A statistical classification framework was built for diagnosing cytomegalovirus status from the catalog of TCR beta chain sequences. In a later analysis, V and J genes were assigned by comparing TCR nucleotide sequences against IMGT/GENE-DB human TR gene sequences. Using the TCRdist pipeline, a later analysis assigned CDR3 sequences along with most-parsimonious VDJ recombination scenarios. In a later analysis, each TCR beta chain was defined by its CDR3 amino acid sequence together with its V-gene family, and reads lacking a unique V-gene family were excluded. A later analysis removed 592 highly shared, low-generation-probability nucleotide sequences to deal with suspected cross-contamination and a sequencing artifact. In a later analysis, a clonal expansion index for each public chain was calculated from normalized within-repertoire ranks of inferred template counts. In a later analysis, generation probabilities were computed with a VDJ recombination model fitted to out-of-frame rearrangements, and the resulting probabilities were checked against IGoR. In a later analysis, TCR-TCR, TCR-HLA and TCR-CMV co-occurrence was scored with hypergeometric tests, and a repertoire-size bias correction was applied to TCR pairs. False discovery rates were estimated in a later analysis by permuting HLA or CMV assignments 20 times. In a later analysis, co-occurring TCRs were grouped using DBSCAN, and TCRdist sequence similarity was added for clustering within HLA-allele-positive subsets. For co-occurrence clustering, repertoires with fewer than 30,000 or more than 120,000 public chains were excluded, along with roughly 5 repertoires with anomalous nucleotide sharing. In TCRdb, the immuneACCESS table is reduced to in-frame sequences with V and J assigned. These tables do not hold every clone; where another copy was compared, an unresolved V gene accounts for under half, and the others remain unexplained. The V and J calls and the clone size are those of that table, but D and trimming were determined from the DNA. The sample table shows some 130,000 clones, and around 70% are seen once. 6% to 8% of the sample comes from the top ten.

To note about this clone: Its binding antigen is unknown. The junction shows a germline mismatch at one end, possibly a read error.

The clonotype comes from a male donor in good health and CMV-seronegative. The rearranged chain carries TRBV7-9 and TRBJ2-4, and 12 junction bases match TRBD2. Specimen: PBMCs. The nucleotides are TGTTCCAGCAGTGGCCGACTAGCGGGAGACCCGCTAGCCAAAAACATTCAGTACTTC. It translates to CSSSGRLAGDPLAKNIQYF.